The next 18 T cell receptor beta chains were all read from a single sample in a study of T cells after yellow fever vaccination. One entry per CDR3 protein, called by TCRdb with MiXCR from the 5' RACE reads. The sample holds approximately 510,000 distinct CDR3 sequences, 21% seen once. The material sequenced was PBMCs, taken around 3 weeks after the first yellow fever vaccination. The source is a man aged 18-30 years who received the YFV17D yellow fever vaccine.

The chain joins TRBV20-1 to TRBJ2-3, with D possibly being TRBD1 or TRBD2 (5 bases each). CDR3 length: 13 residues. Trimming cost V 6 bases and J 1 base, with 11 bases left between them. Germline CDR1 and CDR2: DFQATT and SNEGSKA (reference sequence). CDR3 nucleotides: TGCAGTGCCGGGGCAGCGGGCACAGATACGCAGTATTTT. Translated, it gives CSAGAAGTDTQYF.

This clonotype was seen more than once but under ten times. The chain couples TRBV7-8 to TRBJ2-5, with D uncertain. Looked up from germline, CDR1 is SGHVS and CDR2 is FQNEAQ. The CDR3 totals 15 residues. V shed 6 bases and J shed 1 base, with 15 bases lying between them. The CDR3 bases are TGTGCCAGCAGATCGTCTCTAGAGCCCCAAGAGACCCAGTACTTC. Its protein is CASRSSLEPQETQYF. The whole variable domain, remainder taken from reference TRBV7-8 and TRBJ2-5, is GAGVSQSPRYKVAKRGQDVALRCDPISGHVSLFWYQQALGQGPEFLTYFQNEAQLDKSGLPSDRFFAERPEGSVSTLKIQRTQQEDSAVYLCASRSSLEPQETQYFGPGTRLLVL.

CDR3 protein: CASSLEEEQFF. The CDR3 nucleotides are TGTGCCAGCAGCTTAGAAGAAGAGCAGTTCTTC. The V call is TRBV7-2, the J call TRBJ2-1; D ambiguous. The CDR3 is made up of 11 amino acids. The germline V and J ends were trimmed by 1 base and 10 bases, with 5 bases remaining between them. CDR1 SGHTA and CDR2 FQGNSA come from the germline V gene.

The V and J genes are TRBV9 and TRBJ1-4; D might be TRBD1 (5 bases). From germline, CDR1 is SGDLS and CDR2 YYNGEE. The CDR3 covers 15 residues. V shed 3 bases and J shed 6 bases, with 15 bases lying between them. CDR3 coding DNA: TGTGCCAGCAGCGCGTCAGGGATGGGTGATGAAAAACTGTTTTTT. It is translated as CASSASGMGDEKLFF.

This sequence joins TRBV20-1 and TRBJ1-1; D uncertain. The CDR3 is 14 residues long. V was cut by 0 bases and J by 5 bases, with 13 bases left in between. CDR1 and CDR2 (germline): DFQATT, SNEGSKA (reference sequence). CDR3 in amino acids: CSARDGRSRTEAFF. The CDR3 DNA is TGCAGTGCTAGAGATGGGAGATCCAGGACTGAAGCTTTCTTT.

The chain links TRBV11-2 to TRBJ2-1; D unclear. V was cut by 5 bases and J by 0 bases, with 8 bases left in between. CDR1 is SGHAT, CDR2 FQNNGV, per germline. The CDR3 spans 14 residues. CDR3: CASSNLGSYNEQFF. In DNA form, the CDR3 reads TGTGCCAGCAGCAATCTAGGCTCCTACAATGAGCAGTTCTTC.

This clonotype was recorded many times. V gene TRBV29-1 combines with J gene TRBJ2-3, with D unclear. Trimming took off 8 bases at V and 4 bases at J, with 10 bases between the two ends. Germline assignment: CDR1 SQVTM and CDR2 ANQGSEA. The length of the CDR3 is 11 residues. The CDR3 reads CSLIFADTQYF. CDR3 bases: TGCAGCCTCATCTTTGCAGATACGCAGTATTTT.

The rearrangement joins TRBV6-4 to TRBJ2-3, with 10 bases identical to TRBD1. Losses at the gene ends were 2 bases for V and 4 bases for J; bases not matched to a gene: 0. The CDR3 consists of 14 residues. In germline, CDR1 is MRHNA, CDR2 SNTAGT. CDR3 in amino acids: CASSDGTGADTQYF. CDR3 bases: TGTGCCAGCAGTGACGGGACAGGGGCAGATACGCAGTATTTT.

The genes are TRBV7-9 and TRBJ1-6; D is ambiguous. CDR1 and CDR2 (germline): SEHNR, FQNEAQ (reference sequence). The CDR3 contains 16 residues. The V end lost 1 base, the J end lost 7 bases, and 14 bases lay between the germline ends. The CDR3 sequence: CASSLVLGPQNSPLHF. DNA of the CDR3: TGTGCCAGCAGCTTAGTATTGGGTCCTCAGAATTCACCCCTCCACTTT.

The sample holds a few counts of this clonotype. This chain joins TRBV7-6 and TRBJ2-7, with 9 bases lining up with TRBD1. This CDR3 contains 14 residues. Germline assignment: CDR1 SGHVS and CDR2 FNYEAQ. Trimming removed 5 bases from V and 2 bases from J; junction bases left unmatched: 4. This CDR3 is CASSRDRATYEQYF. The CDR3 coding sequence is TGTGCCAGCAGCAGGGACAGGGCGACCTACGAGCAGTACTTC.

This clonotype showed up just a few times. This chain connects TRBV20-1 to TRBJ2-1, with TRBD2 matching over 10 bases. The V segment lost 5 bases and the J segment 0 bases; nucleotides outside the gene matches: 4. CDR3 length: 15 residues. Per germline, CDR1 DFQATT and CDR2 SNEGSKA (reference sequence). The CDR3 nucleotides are TGCAGTGCTGTACTAGCGGGGAGCTCCTACAATGAGCAGTTCTTC. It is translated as CSAVLAGSSYNEQFF.

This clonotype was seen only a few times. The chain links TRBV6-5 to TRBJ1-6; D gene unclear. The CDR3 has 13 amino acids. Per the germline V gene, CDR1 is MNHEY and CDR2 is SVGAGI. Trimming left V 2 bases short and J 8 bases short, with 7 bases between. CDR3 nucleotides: TGTGCCAGCAGTTACAGGGCGGATTCACCCCTCCACTTT. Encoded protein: CASSYRADSPLHF.

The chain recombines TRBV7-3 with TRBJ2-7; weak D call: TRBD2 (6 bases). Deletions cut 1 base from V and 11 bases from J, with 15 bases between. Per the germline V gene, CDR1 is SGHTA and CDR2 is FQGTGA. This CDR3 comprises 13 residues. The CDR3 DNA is TGTGCCAGCAGCTTAAGCGGGACGGGTACTAAGTACGTC. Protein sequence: CASSLSGTGTKYV.

In nucleotides, the CDR3 is TGCAGTGCTCATGCGGTAGGGGGCTCCTACAATGAGCAGTTCTTC. This gives the protein CSAHAVGGSYNEQFF. This sequence joins TRBV20-1 and TRBJ2-1, with D possibly matching TRBD1 (6 bases). Trimming pared 5 bases from V and 0 bases from J, leaving 14 bases between. CDR1 DFQATT and CDR2 SNEGSKA come from the germline V gene (reference sequence). CDR3 size: 15 residues.

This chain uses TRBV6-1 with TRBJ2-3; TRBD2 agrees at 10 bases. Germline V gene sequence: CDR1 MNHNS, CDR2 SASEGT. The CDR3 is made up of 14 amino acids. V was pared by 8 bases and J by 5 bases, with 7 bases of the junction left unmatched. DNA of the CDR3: TGTGCCAGCGGCCCTAGCGGGGGAGTAGATACGCAGTATTTT. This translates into CASGPSGGVDTQYF.

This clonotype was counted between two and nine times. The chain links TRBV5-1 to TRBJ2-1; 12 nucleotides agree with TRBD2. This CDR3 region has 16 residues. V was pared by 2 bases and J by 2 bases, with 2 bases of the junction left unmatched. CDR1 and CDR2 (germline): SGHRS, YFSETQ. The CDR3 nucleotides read TGCGCCAGCAGCTTCCTAGCGGGGGGGACCTACAATGAGCAGTTCTTC. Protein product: CASSFLAGGTYNEQFF.

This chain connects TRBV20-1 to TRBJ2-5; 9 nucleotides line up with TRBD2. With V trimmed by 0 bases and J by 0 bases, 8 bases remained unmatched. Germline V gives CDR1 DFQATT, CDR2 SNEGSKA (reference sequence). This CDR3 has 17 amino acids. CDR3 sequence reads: CSARDFLAGGYQETQYF. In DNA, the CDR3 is TGCAGTGCTAGAGATTTTTTGGCGGGGGGGTACCAAGAGACCCAGTACTTC.

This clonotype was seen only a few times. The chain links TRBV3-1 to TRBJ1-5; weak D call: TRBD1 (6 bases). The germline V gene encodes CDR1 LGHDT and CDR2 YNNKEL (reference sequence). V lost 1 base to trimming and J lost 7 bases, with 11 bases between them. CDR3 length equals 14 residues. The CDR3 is CASSQGLQGQPQHF. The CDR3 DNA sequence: TGTGCCAGCAGCCAAGGTTTACAGGGACAGCCCCAGCATTTT.